This T cell receptor beta chain was identified during a study of control samples from healthy donors and cancer patients. Sequencing used immunoSEQ multiplex PCR; TCRdb keeps in-frame clones, though not all of them. The profile shows about 130,000 clones, 92% of them singletons. This clone was seen many times. The ends were cut back, 2 bases at V and 1 base at J, with 8 bases in the middle. The germline gives CDR1 MNHNS, CDR2 SASEGT. The CDR3 runs to 15 residues. The sequence was obtained from a woman between 50 and 59 years old in good health. The chain has TRBV6-1 and TRBJ2-2; D gene unclear. Sequenced input: blood. This chain's CDR3 is CASSERAENTGELFF. CDR3 DNA sequence: TGTGCCAGCAGTGAAAGGGCCGAGAACACCGGGGAGCTGTTTTTT.